The rows below give T cell receptor beta chains drawn from one sample of a study of T cell responses to AZD1222 COVID-19 vaccine. Generated by immunoSEQ multiplex PCR, the TCRdb table keeps only in-frame clones and is missing some. Its clone listing holds around 150,000 clones. What was sequenced was peripheral blood. The source of these receptors is an adult in good health. Each CDR3 is given without its conserved first and last residue. The order of the fields is CDR3 length, V gene, CDR3 protein.

cdr3_length: 13
v_call: TRBV14
cdr3_aa: ASSQKTGMNTEAF

cdr3_length: 13
v_call: TRBV2
cdr3_aa: ASNEQGLRATEAF

cdr3_length: 12
v_call: TRBV15
cdr3_aa: ATSRDSGDAEAF

cdr3_length: 11
v_call: TRBV10-3
cdr3_aa: AISAGSNSPLH

cdr3_length: 13
v_call: TRBV19
cdr3_aa: ASSGRPLSMNEQF

cdr3_length: 15
v_call: TRBV5-8
cdr3_aa: ASSSEQLAGPNNEQF

cdr3_length: 13
v_call: TRBV18
cdr3_aa: ASSRTGNPNEKLF

cdr3_length: 13
v_call: TRBV11-3
cdr3_aa: ASSLTGQSNSPLH

cdr3_length: 14
v_call: TRBV28
cdr3_aa: ASSLLGASSGNTIY

cdr3_length: 14
v_call: TRBV6-1
cdr3_aa: ASSERQGLSNQPQH

cdr3_length: 13
v_call: TRBV30
cdr3_aa: AWITQGHKTAEAF

cdr3_length: 14
v_call: TRBV19
cdr3_aa: ASSILAGARGNEQF

cdr3_length: 13
v_call: TRBV7-2
cdr3_aa: ASSPRGRKGYGYT

cdr3_length: 13
v_call: TRBV7-8
cdr3_aa: ASSLLGFSNQPQH

cdr3_length: 11
v_call: TRBV11-2
cdr3_aa: ASSLPGDSPLH

cdr3_length: 12
v_call: TRBV20-1
cdr3_aa: SASVGGSKNIQY

cdr3_length: 12
v_call: TRBV7-3
cdr3_aa: ASSMMGGTDTQY

cdr3_length: 13
v_call: TRBV28
cdr3_aa: ASRNREGMNTEAF

cdr3_length: 13
v_call: TRBV7-9
cdr3_aa: ASSLAGRTARGYT

cdr3_length: 13
v_call: TRBV11-2
cdr3_aa: ASSDTPGLRYEQY

cdr3_length: 13
v_call: TRBV5-5
cdr3_aa: ASSPRAQQEDEQY

cdr3_length: 14
v_call: TRBV2
cdr3_aa: ASRGDGFSSYNEQF

cdr3_length: 11
v_call: TRBV5-4
cdr3_aa: ASSFLDSHEAF

cdr3_length: 13
v_call: TRBV19
cdr3_aa: ASSPDRDLDNTQY

cdr3_length: 12
v_call: TRBV6-5
cdr3_aa: ASSPGTANSPLH

cdr3_length: 13
v_call: TRBV7-7
cdr3_aa: ASTRLAGATGELF

cdr3_length: 13
v_call: TRBV7-2
cdr3_aa: ASSFFADESTEQY

cdr3_length: 8
v_call: TRBV28
cdr3_aa: ASSFREQY

cdr3_length: 9
v_call: TRBV11-2
cdr3_aa: ASSSQLAQY

cdr3_length: 13
v_call: TRBV6-2/TRBV6-3
cdr3_aa: ASSVRDSGANVLT

cdr3_length: 10
v_call: TRBV5-6
cdr3_aa: ASSFMNTEAF

cdr3_length: 14
v_call: TRBV9
cdr3_aa: ASSVGGGGDNSPLH

cdr3_length: 14
v_call: TRBV5-4
cdr3_aa: ASSLSGGADYNEQF

cdr3_length: 13
v_call: TRBV7-6
cdr3_aa: ASSFGGRGANVLT

cdr3_length: 13
v_call: TRBV7-3
cdr3_aa: ASSSASGGYNEQF

cdr3_length: 12
v_call: TRBV6-4
cdr3_aa: ASSDRAGNSPLH

cdr3_length: 12
v_call: TRBV15
cdr3_aa: ATRATGIALGYT

cdr3_length: 12
v_call: TRBV2
cdr3_aa: ASTADRGRETQY

cdr3_length: 10
v_call: TRBV12-3/TRBV12-4
cdr3_aa: ASSLTGGEQY

cdr3_length: 13
v_call: TRBV18
cdr3_aa: ASSPTDRANTEAF

cdr3_length: 13
v_call: TRBV2
cdr3_aa: ASSEGASGAYEQY

cdr3_length: 11
v_call: TRBV14
cdr3_aa: ASSQVTAREQY

cdr3_length: 11
v_call: TRBV18
cdr3_aa: ASATSQTGELF

cdr3_length: 17
v_call: TRBV27
cdr3_aa: ASSWTGITGPGVSTEAF

cdr3_length: 13
v_call: TRBV4-1
cdr3_aa: ASSRSGTENEKLF

cdr3_length: 13
v_call: TRBV5-6
cdr3_aa: ASTKFSWDLREQY